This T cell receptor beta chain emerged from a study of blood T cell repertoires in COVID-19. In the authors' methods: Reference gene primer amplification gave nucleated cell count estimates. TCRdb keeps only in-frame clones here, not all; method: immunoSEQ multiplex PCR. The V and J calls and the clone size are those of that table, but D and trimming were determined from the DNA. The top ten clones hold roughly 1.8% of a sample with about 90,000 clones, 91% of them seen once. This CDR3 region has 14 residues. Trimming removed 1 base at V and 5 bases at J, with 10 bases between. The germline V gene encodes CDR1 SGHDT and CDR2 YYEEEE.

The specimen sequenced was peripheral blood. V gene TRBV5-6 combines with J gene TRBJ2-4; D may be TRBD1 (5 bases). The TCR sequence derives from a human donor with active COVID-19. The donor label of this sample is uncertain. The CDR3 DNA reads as TGTGCCAGCAGCTTGAGGGGATTCGAAAACATTCAGTACTTC. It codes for CASSLRGFENIQYF.